A single sample is the source of the 30 T cell receptor beta chains below, sequenced in a study of T cells in women clearing cervical HPV infection. The data were produced by immunoSEQ multiplex PCR, yet TCRdb's version contains in-frame clones alone and is incomplete. The repertoire table contains about 29,000 clones. Sequencing was done on a sample of blood buffy coat. Receptors were obtained from a woman between 18 and 69 years old with a cervical HPV16 infection that either progressed to CIN3+ or cleared (not recorded which).

A word on this clone: The read ends 3 residues early relative to the CDR3; the germline J gene fills the gap. J is TRBJ2-7 and V is TRBV7-8; the D gene is possibly TRBD2 (5 bases). V lost 6 bases and J lost 2, with 11 bases in between. The CDR3 contains 13 residues. Germline V gene lookup returns CDR1 SGHVS and CDR2 FQNEAQ. The CDR3 is CASRRALTYEQYF. The sequenced part of the CDR3 DNA is TGTGCCAGCAGGCGGGCATTAACCTACGAG.

Concerning this clone itself: A junction end diverges from the germline sequence, so it may reflect a read error. The sequence runs out 3 residues before the end of the CDR3; the remainder is reconstructed from the germline J gene. The rearrangement links TRBV4-1 to TRBJ2-5, with TRBD1 matching 9 bases. Germline V gene lookup returns CDR1 MGHRA and CDR2 YSYEKL. The CDR3 has 15 residues. The chain's CDR3 is CTSSQEGQGRETQYF. Partial CDR3 DNA: TGCACCAGCAGCCAAGAGGGACAGGGTAGGGAGACC.

Concerning this clone itself: The sequenced fragment ends 3 residues before the CDR3 boundary, so the rest is inferred from the germline J gene. The chain joins TRBV6-1 to TRBJ1-2, with a tentative D call TRBD1 (5 bases). There are 15 residues in the CDR3. The V gene's germline CDR1 is MNHNS and CDR2 SASEGT. Trimming pared 3 bases from V and 3 bases from J, leaving 14 bases between. The CDR3 region is CASSDDGRAHYGYTF. The CDR3 bases that were read are TGTGCCAGCAGTGATGACGGCAGGGCTCACTATGGC.

As regards this clone: From the germline J gene comes the end of the CDR3, since the read stops 3 residues before it. The chain is built from TRBV7-2 and TRBJ1-1, with D unclear. The ends were cut back, 1 base at V and 4 bases at J, with 10 bases in the middle. The CDR3 is 14 amino acids. CDR1 is SGHTA and CDR2 is FQGNSA in the germline V gene. The CDR3 is CASSLEGTVTEAFF. The CDR3 DNA, read in part, is TGTGCCAGCAGCTTAGAGGGTACTGTCACTGAA.

Points on this clone: The observed sequence ends 3 residues before the CDR3 terminus, with the missing tail filled in from the germline J gene. The genes are TRBV7-8 and TRBJ1-5, with a tentative D call TRBD1 (6 bases). The CDR3 runs to 13 residues. The germline CDR1 and CDR2 sequences are SGHVS and FQNEAQ. The sequenced part of the CDR3 DNA is TGTGCCAGCAGCCACACGGGGGGCAATCCC. It yields the protein CASSHTGGNP. The full CDR3 protein reads CASSHTGGNPQHF.

The part of the CDR3 DNA that was read is TGCAGCGTTGAACAACCGGGACTAGCGGGAGGATTGACAGATACG. Translating it yields CSVEQPGLAGGLTDT. The whole CDR3 region reads CSVEQPGLAGGLTDTQYF. The chain uses TRBV29-1 and TRBJ2-3, with 15 bases fitting TRBD2. Read data end 3 residues before the CDR3 end; the end is taken from the germline J gene. The CDR3 is 18 residues long. Germline CDR1 and CDR2: SQVTM and ANQGSEA. V lost 2 bases to trimming and J lost 3 bases; unmatched junction nucleotides: 9.

A remark on this clone: Read coverage stops 3 residues before the CDR3 terminus; the germline J gene supplies the remainder. The J gene is TRBJ2-5, the V gene TRBV24-1, with D tentatively TRBD1 (6 bases). Trimming shortened V by 5 bases and J by 5 bases, and 11 bases separated the two germline ends. CDR1 is KGHDR, CDR2 SFDVKD, per germline. This CDR3 has 13 amino acids. Here the CDR3 reads CATSVQGRETQYF. CDR3 DNA, as far as it was read: TGTGCCACCAGTGTACAGGGAAGGGAGACC.

As concerns this clone: The CDR3 end falls 3 residues outside the read, so it is completed with the germline J gene. The rearrangement links TRBV5-8 to TRBJ1-5; the D is unclear. Deletions cut 1 base from V and 0 bases from J, with 5 bases between. This CDR3 is built from 14 residues. From germline, CDR1 is SGHTS and CDR2 YDEGEE. The CDR3 bases that were read are TGTGCCAGCAGCTTGACCTATAGCAATCAGCCC. This encodes CASSLTYSNQP. In full, the CDR3 reads CASSLTYSNQPQHF.

The covered CDR3 bases are TGTGCCAGTGGATTGGGGGGCAAAAACATT. Translating gives CASGLGGKNI. From start to end, the CDR3 is CASGLGGKNIQYF. The chain couples TRBV7-6 to TRBJ2-4, with a possible D match to TRBD2 (6 bases). The sequence runs out 3 residues before the end of the CDR3; the remainder is reconstructed from the germline J gene. Germline assignment: CDR1 SGHVS and CDR2 FNYEAQ. V was clipped by 9 bases and J by 3 bases, with 12 bases between them. The CDR3 loop spans 13 amino acids.

Points on this clone: The read ends 3 residues shy of where the CDR3 ends; the end is completed using the germline J gene. This chain uses TRBV30 with TRBJ1-2; D not certain. Trimming stripped 2 bases from V and 2 bases from J, with 15 bases between. The CDR3 has 15 amino acids. Per the germline V gene, CDR1 is GTSNPN and CDR2 is SVGIG (reference sequence). CDR3 sequence: CAWSLSDLRNYGYTF. The sequenced part of the CDR3 DNA is TGTGCCTGGAGTTTATCGGACTTACGGAACTATGGC.

A remark on this clone: The read ends 3 residues shy of where the CDR3 ends; the end is completed using the germline J gene. This chain links TRBV28 with TRBJ2-7; 8 nucleotides agree with TRBD1. Per the germline V gene, CDR1 is MDHEN and CDR2 is SYDVKM. There are 15 residues in the CDR3. With 3 bases clipped from V and 1 base from J, the junction kept 5 bases outside the gene matches. CDR3 protein: CASSLGTGPSYEQYF. The part of the CDR3 DNA that was read is TGTGCCAGCAGTTTGGGGACAGGCCCATCCTACGAG.

A remark on this clone: Read coverage stops 3 residues before the CDR3 terminus; the germline J gene supplies the remainder. The chain recombines TRBV6-2 or TRBV6-3 with TRBJ1-5, with D possibly matching TRBD1 (6 bases). There are 14 residues in the CDR3. Germline values: CDR1 MNHEY, CDR2 SVGEGT. Trimming took 2 bases from V and 2 from J, leaving 7 bases between them. The sequenced part of the CDR3 DNA is TGTGCCAGCAGTTACCGGACAGGCAATCAGCCC. Amino acid sequence: CASSYRTGNQP. The entire CDR3 is CASSYRTGNQPQHF.

On this clone itself: With the read ending 3 residues before the CDR3 end, the germline J gene is used to fill in that end. The chain couples TRBV10-3 to TRBJ2-7, with D maybe TRBD1 (6 bases). Germline V gene sequence: CDR1 ENHRY, CDR2 SYGVKD. The CDR3 runs to 11 residues. Trimming took off 11 bases at V and 4 bases at J, with 12 bases between the two ends. The CDR3 here is CACGGLYEQYF. The CDR3 DNA, read in part, is TGTGCCTGTGGGGGCTTATACGAG.

In regard to this clone: One end of the junction is discordant with germline, which a read error may explain. The read terminates 3 residues ahead of where the CDR3 ends, so the germline J gene completes it. The chain uses TRBV18 and TRBJ2-5; 7 nucleotides line up with TRBD1. CDR3 length: 14 amino acids. Per the germline V gene, CDR1 is KGHSH and CDR2 is LQKENI. The CDR3 protein is CASSPRTGQETQYF. The covered CDR3 bases are TGTGCCAGCTCTCCACGGACAGGTCAAGAGACC.

Regarding this clone: The sequenced fragment ends 3 residues before the CDR3 boundary, so the rest is inferred from the germline J gene. The chain is built from TRBV14 and TRBJ2-7, with 9 bases identical to TRBD1. Germline assignment: CDR1 SGHDN and CDR2 FVKESK. This CDR3 is built from 15 residues. V shed 4 bases and J 3 bases; nucleotides not matched to a gene: 7. CDR3 DNA (partial): TGTGCCAGCAGCCCCGGGACAGGGCTACTCTACGAG. Amino acid sequence: CASSPGTGLLYE. In full, the CDR3 is CASSPGTGLLYEQYF.

Notes on this clone: With the read ending 3 residues before the CDR3 end, the germline J gene is used to fill in that end. The J gene is TRBJ1-4, the V gene TRBV29-1; perhaps TRBD1 as D (5 bases). V was cut by 5 bases and J by 7 bases, with 8 bases left in between. CDR3 length: 11 amino acids. Germline V gene data show CDR1 as SQVTM and CDR2 as ANQGSEA. The CDR3 sequence is CSVSRGEKLFF. The DNA read from the CDR3 is TGCAGCGTTTCTAGGGGTGAAAAA.

Comment on this clone: The CDR3 goes on 3 residues after the read ends, and that part is filled in from the germline J gene. This rearrangement joins TRBV20-1 to TRBJ2-7; 9 bases line up with TRBD1. Germline V gene sequence: CDR1 DFQATT, CDR2 SNEGSKA (reference sequence). The CDR3 extends over 12 amino acids. The V and J ends lost 2 bases and 5 bases, in that order; junction bases with no gene match: 1. CDR3 amino acids: CSARRDRDEQYF. Incomplete CDR3 DNA: TGCAGTGCTAGACGGGACAGGGACGAG.

Points on this clone: The DNA ends 3 residues before the CDR3 does, and the rest of the CDR3 is filled in from the germline J gene. The chain has TRBV18 and TRBJ2-7, with D possibly matching TRBD2 (6 bases). V dropped 9 bases and J dropped 0 bases, with 15 bases sitting between them. CDR1 KGHSH and CDR2 LQKENI come from the germline V gene. This CDR3 contains 14 residues. CDR3 DNA, as far as it was read: TGTGCCAGTTTACCGGGACTGGGCTCCTACGAG. Translating gives CASLPGLGSYE. The full CDR3 protein reads CASLPGLGSYEQYF.

On this clone itself: The CDR3 end is not reached by the read, which stops 3 residues before it; the germline J gene fills it in. The rearrangement links TRBV5-1 to TRBJ2-1, with 11 bases that match TRBD2. The CDR3 runs to 14 residues. Germline CDR1 is SGHRS and CDR2 is YFSETQ. With V trimmed by 5 bases and J by 5 bases, 3 bases remained unmatched. The CDR3 here is CASRATSGNNEQFF. The sequenced CDR3 bases are TGCGCCAGCAGGGCGACTAGCGGGAACAATGAG.

A word on this clone: The CDR3 goes on 3 residues after the read ends, and that part is filled in from the germline J gene. The J gene is TRBJ2-7, the V gene TRBV7-8; perhaps TRBD1 as D (5 bases). The CDR3 spans 14 residues. Germline loops: CDR1 SGHVS, CDR2 FQNEAQ. With 4 bases removed from V and 0 bases from J, the gap between germline ends came to 10 bases. The CDR3 protein is CASSSQGHSYEQYF. CDR3 DNA (partial): TGTGCCAGCAGCTCCCAAGGACACTCCTACGAG.

In regard to this clone: Read sequence stops 3 residues before the CDR3 end, and the germline J gene provides the missing end. This sequence joins TRBV20-1 and TRBJ2-7; tentative D call: TRBD1 (5 bases). Germline V CDR1 and CDR2: DFQATT, SNEGSKA (reference sequence). Trimming left V 4 bases short and J 5 bases short, with 21 bases between. The CDR3 totals 15 residues. CDR3 sequence: CSATATGRKRDEQYF. Incomplete CDR3 DNA: TGCAGTGCTACCGCTACAGGCCGGAAAAGGGACGAG.

A note on this clone: The read is 3 residues too short to cover the CDR3 end, so that end is filled in from the germline J gene. The J gene is TRBJ1-2, the V gene TRBV2, with 9 positions matching TRBD1. The germline V gene encodes CDR1 SNHLY and CDR2 FYNNEI. V lost 5 bases and J lost 5; bases outside the gene matches: 9. The CDR3 totals 15 residues. The covered CDR3 bases are TGTGCCAGCAGTACGAACGCGGGACAGGGTTATGGC. Amino acids: CASSTNAGQGYG. The whole CDR3 protein is CASSTNAGQGYGYTF.

The sequenced part of the CDR3 DNA is TGTGCCAGCGGGCTTGACACTGAA. It translates to CASGLDTE. The full CDR3 reads CASGLDTEAFF. V gene TRBV7-8 combines with J gene TRBJ1-1; D gene uncertain. With the read ending 3 residues before the CDR3 end, the germline J gene is used to fill in that end. V shed 8 bases and J shed 3 bases, with 7 bases lying between them. The CDR3 consists of 11 residues. CDR1 is SGHVS and CDR2 is FQNEAQ in the germline V gene.

For this clone: The CDR3 extends 3 residues past the end of the read, so its final part is completed from the germline J gene. The chain couples TRBV5-1 to TRBJ2-3; TRBD1 is a possible D gene (5 bases). The germline gives CDR1 SGHRS, CDR2 YFSETQ. V gave up 1 base and J gave up 3 bases, with 6 bases separating them. CDR3 size: 13 residues. The sequenced CDR3 bases are TGCGCCAGCAGCTTGTCAGGGACAGATACG. Translation: CASSLSGTDT. In full, the CDR3 reads CASSLSGTDTQYF.

Notes on this clone: The read comes to an end 3 residues before the CDR3 does, leaving the germline J gene to fill in the end. The V and J genes are TRBV7-9 and TRBJ1-1; D is perhaps TRBD1 (5 bases). With 5 bases removed from V and 7 bases from J, the gap between germline ends came to 8 bases. Germline CDR1 SEHNR, CDR2 FQNEAQ (reference sequence). The CDR3 covers 11 residues. Incomplete CDR3 DNA: TGTGCCAGCAGCATGACAGATGAA. Amino acids: CASSMTDE. The full CDR3 reads CASSMTDEAFF.

In the case of this clone: The sequence runs out 3 residues before the end of the CDR3; the remainder is reconstructed from the germline J gene. This chain connects TRBV19 to TRBJ1-5; D unclear. CDR3 length: 13 amino acids. Germline lookup yields CDR1 LNHDA and CDR2 SQIVND (reference sequence). V was cut by 5 bases and J by 0 bases, with 5 bases left in between. Partial CDR3 DNA: TGTGCCAGTAGTCCGTATAGCAATCAGCCC. Its translation: CASSPYSNQP. The full CDR3 sequence reads CASSPYSNQPQHF.

In the case of this clone: The sequence runs out 3 residues before the end of the CDR3; the remainder is reconstructed from the germline J gene. This chain links TRBV14 with TRBJ2-7; D remains unclear. Trimming removed 5 bases from V and 6 bases from J, with 14 bases in between. The CDR3 extends over 13 amino acids. The germline CDR1 and CDR2 sequences are SGHDN and FVKESK. The CDR3 sequence: CASSSVPFGEQYF. The covered CDR3 bases are TGTGCCAGCAGCTCTGTCCCCTTCGGCGAG.

Comments on this clone: Its ends do not fully match the called genes, so a read error is possible. The CDR3 goes on 3 residues after the read ends, and that part is filled in from the germline J gene. This chain connects TRBV5-4 to TRBJ2-2; no clear D gene. The CDR3 extends over 16 amino acids. Germline loops: CDR1 SGHNT, CDR2 YYREEE (reference sequence). CDR3 in amino acids: CASSLGMAENAGELFF. The DNA read from the CDR3 is TGTGCCAGCAGCTTGGGTATGGCAGAGAACGCCGGGGAG.

As regards this clone: The read finishes 3 residues shy of the CDR3 end, and the germline J gene is used to complete it. V gene TRBV7-2 combines with J gene TRBJ2-3; no definite D call. There are 15 residues in the CDR3. Germline values: CDR1 SGHTA, CDR2 FQGNSA. Trimming shortened V by 7 bases and J by 4 bases, and 18 bases separated the two germline ends. The CDR3 region is CASTSGALGPDTQYF. CDR3 DNA (partial): TGTGCCAGCACCTCTGGTGCCTTAGGGCCAGATACG. Full variable domain (outside the CDR3, taken from reference TRBV7-2 and TRBJ2-3): GAGVSQSPSNKVTEKGKDVELRCDPISGHTALYWYRQSLGQGLEFLIYFQGNSAPDKSGLPSDRFSAERTGGSVSTLTIQRTQQEDSAVYLCASTSGALGPDTQYFGPGTRLTVL.

A note on this clone: The read halts 3 residues ahead of the CDR3 end, with the missing end drawn from the germline J gene. V and J are TRBV11-2 and TRBJ2-1; D perhaps matches TRBD1 (5 bases). V was pared by 3 bases and J by 5 bases, with 8 bases between. CDR1 and CDR2 (germline): SGHAT, FQNNGV. The CDR3 contains 13 residues. The CDR3 sequence is CASSFYRNNEQFF. CDR3 DNA, as far as it was read: TGTGCCAGCAGCTTTTACAGGAACAATGAG.